A single sample is the source of the 4 T cell receptor beta chains below, sequenced in a study of CD8 T cells in ankylosing spondylitis. Notes on the study in general: The study identified a TCR beta motif of several highly homologous variants that appeared characteristic of ankylosing spondylitis blood.

The antigens for these receptors are not known. TCRdb recomputed calls from the 5' RACE reads with MiXCR, one row per CDR3 protein. The repertoire has more than 600,000 distinct CDR3 sequences, around a fifth of them found once; the top ten carry under 20%. The sample comprised blood, either unsorted or a sorted T cell fraction (not recorded which). The receptors stem from a male donor with ankylosing spondylitis.

This clonotype was recorded once. The chain couples TRBV11-2 to TRBJ2-1, with 9 bases identical to TRBD2. CDR1 SGHAT and CDR2 FQNNGV come from the germline V gene. Losses at the gene ends were 6 bases for V and 10 bases for J; bases not matched to a gene: 10. The CDR3 extends over 14 amino acids. The chain's CDR3 is CASRREGGPVEQFF. The CDR3 region has the DNA TGTGCCAGCAGGCGGGAGGGAGGGCCGGTAGAGCAGTTCTTC.

This clonotype was observed many times. The CDR3 reads CASSLRTSGGNEQFF. In DNA form, the CDR3 reads TGTGCCAGCAGTCTCAGGACTAGCGGGGGCAATGAGCAGTTCTTC. The V and J genes are TRBV12-3 or TRBV12-4 and TRBJ2-1, with TRBD2 identical over 13 bases. The V gene end was trimmed by 5 bases and the J gene end by 6 bases; junction bases not matched to a gene: 4. The CDR3 has 15 amino acids.

The V gene is TRBV28, the J gene TRBJ2-7; 7 nucleotides match TRBD1. CDR3 length: 16 amino acids. CDR1 is MDHEN, CDR2 SYDVKM, per germline. Trimming cost V 4 bases and J 5 bases; bases outside gene matches: 14. The CDR3 sequence: CASSSNRGPLGNEQYF. CDR3 nucleotide sequence: TGTGCCAGCAGTTCCAACAGGGGCCCTCTAGGCAACGAGCAGTACTTC.

V usage is TRBV20-1 and J usage is TRBJ2-3; 8 bases are a match to TRBD2. With 2 bases clipped from V and 2 bases from J, the junction kept 3 bases outside the gene matches. From germline, CDR1 is DFQATT and CDR2 SNEGSKA (reference sequence). The CDR3 has 14 residues. Written as DNA, the CDR3 is TGCAGTGCTAGAAACGGGAGGGCCACAGATACGCAGTATTTT. Residues: CSARNGRATDTQYF.